The 27 T cell receptor beta chains given below trace back to one sample, sequenced in a study of shared clonotypes between healthy human individuals (dated by TCRdb to the early 2020s). CD8 naive samples were obtained by positive selection for CCR7 among CD45RO-negative cells, yielding a CD45RA+CCR7+ population from which TemRA cells were excluded. The library was obtained by the immunoSEQ multiplex PCR assay. Held by TCRdb, this immuneACCESS table contains in-frame sequences only and omits some clones. Under half of the omission traces to an unresolved V gene where checked; the cause of the rest is unknown. For this sample there are roughly 890,000 clones; 80% to 95% appear just once. The top ten hold 24% of the sample. Sequenced material: naive CD8+ T cells sorted from blood. The cell subset or site label, read with the paper, signifies: CD45RA+CCR7+. These receptors were taken from a young man in good health.

This clone appeared a single time. The V and J genes are TRBV5-1 and TRBJ2-7, with 11 bases fitting TRBD1. This CDR3 has 13 amino acids. V shed 6 bases and J 3 bases; nucleotides not matched to a gene: 2. Germline V gives CDR1 SGHRS, CDR2 YFSETQ. The CDR3 sequence is CASMGTGGYEQYF. The DNA of the CDR3 is TGCGCCAGCATGGGGACAGGGGGCTACGAGCAGTACTTC.

The V gene is TRBV28, the J gene TRBJ2-1; D may be TRBD1 or TRBD2 (5 bases each). The V end was cut by 5 bases, the J end by 6 bases, with 20 bases between. Germline CDR1 reads MDHEN; CDR2 reads SYDVKM. The CDR3 is 16 residues long. The chain's CDR3 is CASSPRVGGLANEQFF. CDR3 coding DNA: TGTGCCAGCAGTCCCCGGGTTGGGGGATTAGCCAATGAGCAGTTCTTC.

The CDR3 region is CASSPGRREGETQYF. In DNA, the CDR3 is TGTGCCAGCAGTCCCGGTAGGCGGGAGGGAGAGACCCAGTACTTC. This chain connects TRBV28 to TRBJ2-5, with 9 bases identical to TRBD2. Losses at the gene ends were 5 bases for V and 4 bases for J; bases not matched to a gene: 8. This CDR3 region has 15 residues. CDR1 and CDR2 (germline): MDHEN, SYDVKM.

The rearrangement joins TRBV10-3 to TRBJ2-7; D gene uncertain. Germline V gives CDR1 ENHRY, CDR2 SYGVKD. V dropped 3 bases and J dropped 4 bases, with 10 bases sitting between them. CDR3 length: 13 residues. Here the CDR3 DNA reads TGTGCCATCAGTGAAGAAAAGTTTTACGAGCAGTACTTC. Amino acid sequence: CAISEEKFYEQYF.

Comments on this clone: The sample holds other DNA sequences that translate to the same CDR3. V and J are TRBV28 and TRBJ1-5; D unclear. Between the trimmed V and J ends, which lost 3 bases and 0 bases, there was a span of 9 bases. This CDR3 comprises 15 residues. Germline values: CDR1 MDHEN, CDR2 SYDVKM. The CDR3: CASSLRGFSNQPQHF. The CDR3 coding sequence is TGTGCCAGCAGTTTGCGGGGTTTTAGCAATCAGCCCCAGCATTTT.

The gene calls are TRBV19 and TRBJ1-5; unclear D gene. Germline V gives CDR1 LNHDA, CDR2 SQIVND (reference sequence). V lost 6 bases and J 3 bases, leaving 15 bases between the germline ends. The CDR3 has 15 amino acids. The CDR3 here is CASRQLKLPNQPQHF. The DNA of the CDR3 is TGTGCCAGTAGGCAACTCAAGTTGCCCAATCAGCCCCAGCATTTT.

The chain has TRBV7-9 and TRBJ1-1; TRBD1 might be the D (5 bases). The CDR3 runs to 16 residues. The V end was cut by 5 bases, the J end by 1 base, with 17 bases between. Per the germline V gene, CDR1 is SEHNR and CDR2 is FQNEAQ (reference sequence). In DNA, the CDR3 is TGTGCCAGCAGCCCCCTTGCCGGAGGGGCGAACACTGAAGCTTTCTTT. Its translation: CASSPLAGGANTEAFF.

The chain carries TRBV27 and TRBJ1-5, with D maybe TRBD1 (6 bases). The CDR3 has 15 residues. V lost 3 bases and J lost 2, with 11 bases in between. Germline V lookup: CDR1 MNHEY, CDR2 SMNVEV (reference sequence). Written as DNA, the CDR3 is TGTGCCAGCAGTTTCGCGGCAGGGGGCAATCAGCCCCAGCATTTT. This gives the protein CASSFAAGGNQPQHF.

The chain employs TRBV7-6 and TRBJ2-7; 7 nucleotides align to TRBD1. The junction had 12 bases not matched to a gene; V was cut back by 4 bases and J by 3 bases. Germline CDR1 is SGHVS and CDR2 is FNYEAQ. The CDR3 has 16 amino acids. In DNA form, the CDR3 reads TGTGCCAGCAGCTCGAACCGGGACAGATCGTTCTACGAGCAGTACTTC. The encoded protein is CASSSNRDRSFYEQYF.

The chain recombines TRBV9 with TRBJ2-2; tentative D call: TRBD1 (6 bases). CDR3 length: 12 amino acids. Trimming shortened V by 4 bases and J by 7 bases, and 8 bases separated the two germline ends. Germline V gene data show CDR1 as SGDLS and CDR2 as YYNGEE. The CDR3 coding sequence is TGTGCCAGCAGCCCAGGGGTCGGGGAGCTGTTTTTT. The encoded protein is CASSPGVGELFF.

The chain carries TRBV28 and TRBJ2-7; 11 bases are a match to TRBD2. This CDR3 comprises 15 residues. V gave up 5 bases and J gave up 1 base; unmatched junction bases: 4. From germline, CDR1 is MDHEN and CDR2 SYDVKM. CDR3 nucleotide sequence: TGTGCCAGCAGTCCGGGACTAGCGGATTCCTACGAGCAGTACTTC. It codes for CASSPGLADSYEQYF. Full variable domain (missing parts from reference TRBV28 and TRBJ2-7): DVKVTQSSRYLVKRTGEKVFLECVQDMDHENMFWYRQDPGLGLRLIYFSYDVKMKEKGDIPEGYSVSREKKERFSLILESASTNQTSMYLCASSPGLADSYEQYFGPGTRLTVT.

Details on this clone: One end of the junction fails to match germline, which may point to a read error. The rearrangement joins TRBV27 to TRBJ1-2; TRBD1 aligns across 8 bases. The CDR3 consists of 14 residues. Germline CDR1 reads MNHEY; CDR2 reads SMNVEV (reference sequence). Here the CDR3 reads CASRSGTGNSGYTF. The CDR3 nucleotides read TGTGCCAGCAGATCCGGGACAGGAAACTCTGGCTACACCTTC.

The V gene is TRBV6-1, the J gene TRBJ2-1; the D call may be TRBD1 or TRBD2 (5 bases each). Germline assignment: CDR1 MNHNS and CDR2 SASEGT. CDR3 length: 17 residues. Between the trimmed V and J ends, which lost 4 bases and 0 bases, there was a span of 16 bases. CDR3 bases: TGTGCCAGCAGTGGGTTCGGGGCGGCAAGCTCCTACAATGAGCAGTTCTTC. As protein: CASSGFGAASSYNEQFF.

The chain recombines TRBV5-1 with TRBJ2-7; TRBD2 agrees at 8 bases. Germline V gives CDR1 SGHRS, CDR2 YFSETQ. The V gene end was trimmed by 1 base and the J gene end by 1 base; junction bases not matched to a gene: 4. The length of the CDR3 is 15 residues. The CDR3 protein is CASSLSSGLSYEQYF. As DNA, the CDR3 is TGCGCCAGCAGCTTGTCTAGCGGGTTATCCTACGAGCAGTACTTC.

The chain combines TRBV2 with TRBJ2-1; D gene unclear. The CDR3 totals 8 residues. Germline V gene lookup returns CDR1 SNHLY and CDR2 FYNNEI. V lost 7 bases and J 12 bases, leaving 4 bases between the germline ends. This chain's CDR3 is CASMGQFF. CDR3 nucleotides: TGTGCCAGCATGGGGCAGTTCTTC. The whole variable domain, remainder taken from reference TRBV2 and TRBJ2-1, is EPEVTQTPSHQVTQMGQEVILRCVPISNHLYFYWYRQILGQKVEFLVSFYNNEISEKSEIFDDQFSVERPDGSNFTLKIRSTKLEDSAMYFCASMGQFFGPGTRLTVL.

The chain is built from TRBV4-1 and TRBJ2-1; D remains ambiguous. The germline V gene has CDR1 MGHRA and CDR2 YSYEKL. This CDR3 has 17 amino acids. Trimming took 3 bases from V and 9 from J, leaving 24 bases between them. The CDR3 coding sequence is TGCGCCAGCAGCCAGGTGCCCCCTGAGGTAGCTTATGTTGAGCAGTTCTTC. It specifies CASSQVPPEVAYVEQFF.

V is TRBV4-1 and J is TRBJ2-7, with 10 bases lining up with TRBD2. Germline loops: CDR1 MGHRA, CDR2 YSYEKL. V dropped 1 base and J dropped 0; count of bases not matched to a gene: 9. The CDR3 has 18 residues. The chain's CDR3 is CASSQAPLAGDISYEQYF. The DNA of the CDR3 is TGCGCCAGCAGCCAAGCACCCCTAGCGGGAGATATCTCCTACGAGCAGTACTTC.

The CDR3 nucleotides read TGTGCCAGCAGCTCCCTCCAGGGAGTCAACTATGGCTACACCTTC. Translating it yields CASSSLQGVNYGYTF. The rearrangement links TRBV7-2 to TRBJ1-2; possibly TRBD1 for D (5 bases). The V end lost 4 bases, the J end lost 2 bases, and 14 bases lay between the germline ends. Germline assignment: CDR1 SGHTA and CDR2 FQGNSA. The CDR3 is 15 residues long.

This clone was picked up one time. The chain couples TRBV28 to TRBJ2-7; TRBD2 is a possible D gene (6 bases). CDR1 and CDR2 (germline): MDHEN, SYDVKM. V lost 6 bases, J lost 3 bases, and 15 bases lay in between. The CDR3 consists of 14 residues. The CDR3 protein is CASSLASAYYEQYF. DNA of the CDR3: TGTGCCAGCAGCCTGGCTAGCGCTTACTACGAGCAGTACTTC.

Points on this clone: Other DNA sequences in the sample encode the same CDR3. The rearrangement joins TRBV7-9 to TRBJ1-1; D gene ambiguous. The germline V and J ends were trimmed by 1 base and 8 bases, with 5 bases remaining between them. Germline loops: CDR1 SEHNR, CDR2 FQNEAQ (reference sequence). This CDR3 comprises 11 residues. The CDR3 is CASSLGGEAFF. The DNA for the CDR3 is TGTGCCAGCAGCTTAGGCGGGGAAGCTTTCTTT. Together with reference TRBV7-9 and TRBJ1-1, the CDR3 gives the full variable domain: DTGVSQNPRHKITKRGQNVTFRCDPISEHNRLYWYRQTLGQGPEFLTYFQNEAQLEKSRLLSDRFSAERPKGSFSTLEIQRTEQGDSAMYLCASSLGGEAFFGQGTRLTVV.

The rearrangement joins TRBV2 to TRBJ2-4; D may be TRBD2 (5 bases). Germline V gene sequence: CDR1 SNHLY, CDR2 FYNNEI. V was cut by 11 bases and J by 6 bases, with 14 bases left in between. This CDR3 comprises 12 residues. The CDR3 loop is CAARTSGNIQYF. CDR3 nucleotides: TGTGCCGCGAGGACGAGCGGAAACATTCAGTACTTC.

This chain joins TRBV5-6 and TRBJ2-7, with a weak D call TRBD2 (5 bases). Trimming removed 0 bases at V and 3 bases at J, with 10 bases between. This CDR3 has 14 amino acids. CDR1 is SGHDT, CDR2 YYEEEE, per germline. The CDR3 spells CASSLDVGSYEQYF. CDR3 bases: TGTGCCAGCAGCTTGGATGTAGGGAGCTACGAGCAGTACTTC. Full variable domain (outside the CDR3, taken from reference TRBV5-6 and TRBJ2-7): DAGVTQSPTHLIKTRGQQVTLRCSPKSGHDTVSWYQQALGQGPQFIFQYYEEEERQRGNFPDRFSGHQFPNYSSELNVNALLLGDSALYLCASSLDVGSYEQYFGPGTRLTVT.

V is TRBV18 and J is TRBJ1-3; D not certain. The CDR3 sequence is 19 residues long. The germline V gene has CDR1 KGHSH and CDR2 LQKENI. With 0 bases removed from V and 1 base from J, the gap between germline ends came to 19 bases. As DNA, the CDR3 is TGTGCCAGCTCACCACCGTCAGGCGCGGGAGGGCAATCTGGAAACACCATATATTTT. It translates to CASSPPSGAGGQSGNTIYF.

The rearrangement links TRBV9 to TRBJ2-1; TRBD2 agrees at 10 bases. The V segment lost 3 bases and the J segment 8 bases; nucleotides outside the gene matches: 8. There are 15 residues in the CDR3. CDR1 is SGDLS, CDR2 YYNGEE, per germline. CDR3 residues: CASSASGTSVDEQFF. DNA for the CDR3: TGTGCCAGCAGCGCATCCGGGACTAGCGTCGATGAGCAGTTCTTC.

A note on this clone: Other nucleotide sequences in the sample specify the same CDR3. The chain has TRBV9 and TRBJ2-7; 10 bases match TRBD1. Germline CDR1 is SGDLS and CDR2 is YYNGEE. The CDR3 extends over 15 amino acids. V lost 0 bases and J lost 1; bases outside the gene matches: 1. In DNA form, the CDR3 reads TGTGCCAGCAGCGTAGGACAGGGGGCTTCCTACGAGCAGTACTTC. Encoded protein: CASSVGQGASYEQYF.

The CDR3 DNA follows: TGTGCCAGCAGTTTAGAGGGAGATAGCTCCTACGAGCAGTACTTC. Translation: CASSLEGDSSYEQYF. The J gene is TRBJ2-7, the V gene TRBV27; TRBD2 is a possible D gene (5 bases). Trimming shortened V by 2 bases and J by 0 bases, and 11 bases separated the two germline ends. Germline CDR1 is MNHEY and CDR2 is SMNVEV (reference sequence). The CDR3 is made up of 15 amino acids.

The chain links TRBV28 to TRBJ2-7, with no clear D. The germline gives CDR1 MDHEN, CDR2 SYDVKM. The CDR3 sequence is 11 residues long. Trimming removed 2 bases at V and 4 bases at J, with 3 bases between. The CDR3 coding sequence is TGTGCCAGCAGTTTAGAGTACGAGCAGTACTTC. Translating it yields CASSLEYEQYF.